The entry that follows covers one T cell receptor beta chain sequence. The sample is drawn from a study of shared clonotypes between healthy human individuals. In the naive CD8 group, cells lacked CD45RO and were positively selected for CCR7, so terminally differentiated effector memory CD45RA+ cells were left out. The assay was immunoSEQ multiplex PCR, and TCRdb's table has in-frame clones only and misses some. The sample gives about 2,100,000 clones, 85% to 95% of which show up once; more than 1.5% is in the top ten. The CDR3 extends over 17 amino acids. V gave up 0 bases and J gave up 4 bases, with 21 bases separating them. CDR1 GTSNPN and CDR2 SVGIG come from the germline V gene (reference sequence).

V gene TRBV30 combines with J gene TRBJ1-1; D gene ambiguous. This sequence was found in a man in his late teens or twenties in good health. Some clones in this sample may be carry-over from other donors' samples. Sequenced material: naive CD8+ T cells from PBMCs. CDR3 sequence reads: CAWSVLSYVDGATEAFF. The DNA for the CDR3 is TGTGCCTGGAGTGTCCTCTCCTATGTTGACGGAGCCACTGAAGCTTTCTTT. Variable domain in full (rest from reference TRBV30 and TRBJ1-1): SQTIHQWPATLVQPVGSPLSLECTVEGTSNPNLYWYRQAAGRGLQLLFYSVGIGQISSEVPQNLSASRPQDRQFILSSKKLLLSDSGFYLCAWSVLSYVDGATEAFFGQGTRLTVV.